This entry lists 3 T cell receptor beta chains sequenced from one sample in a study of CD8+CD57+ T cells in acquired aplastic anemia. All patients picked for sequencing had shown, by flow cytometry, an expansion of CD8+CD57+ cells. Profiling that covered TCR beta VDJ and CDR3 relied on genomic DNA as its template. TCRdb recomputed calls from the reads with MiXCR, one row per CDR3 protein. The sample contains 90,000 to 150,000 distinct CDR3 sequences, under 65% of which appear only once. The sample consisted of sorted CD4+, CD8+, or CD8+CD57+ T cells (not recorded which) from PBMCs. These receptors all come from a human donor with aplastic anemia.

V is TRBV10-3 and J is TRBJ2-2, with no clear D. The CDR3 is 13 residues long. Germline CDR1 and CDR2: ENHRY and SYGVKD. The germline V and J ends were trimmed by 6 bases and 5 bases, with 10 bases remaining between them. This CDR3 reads CAIRPKSTGELFF. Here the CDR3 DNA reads TGTGCCATCAGACCTAAGAGTACCGGGGAGCTGTTTTTT.

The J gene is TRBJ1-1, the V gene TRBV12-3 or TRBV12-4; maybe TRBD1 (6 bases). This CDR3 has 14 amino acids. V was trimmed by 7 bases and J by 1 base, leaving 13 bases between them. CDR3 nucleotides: TGTGCCAGCAACCAAAGGGACACGAACACTGAAGCTTTCTTT. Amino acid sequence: CASNQRDTNTEAFF.

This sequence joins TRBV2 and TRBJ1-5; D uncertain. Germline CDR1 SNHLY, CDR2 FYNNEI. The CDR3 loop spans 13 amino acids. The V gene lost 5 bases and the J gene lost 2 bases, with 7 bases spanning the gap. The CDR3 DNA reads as TGTGCCAGCAGTTTATTCGGCAATCAGCCCCAGCATTTT. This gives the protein CASSLFGNQPQHF. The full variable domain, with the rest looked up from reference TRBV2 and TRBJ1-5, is EPEVTQTPSHQVTQMGQEVILRCVPISNHLYFYWYRQILGQKVEFLVSFYNNEISEKSEIFDDQFSVERPDGSNFTLKIRSTKLEDSAMYFCASSLFGNQPQHFGDGTRLSIL.